Listed below are T cell receptor beta chains from one sample, sequenced in a study of blood T cell repertoires in COVID-19. Assay used: immunoSEQ multiplex PCR; TCRdb lists only in-frame clones, some missing. The sample carries 350,000 or so clones, about 92% recorded once. Sequencing was performed on PBMCs or T cells enriched from blood (not recorded which). The receptors were gathered from a woman aged 25-40 years who had recovered from COVID-19. The CDR3 runs from the conserved cysteine through the conserved F or W. A D gene is named only where the DNA matches it firmly. Size is omitted from some rows. Given values are once, few, many or a class for expanded clones.

J gene: TRBJ2-3
V gene: TRBV28
D gene: TRBD1
clone size: .
CDR3 protein: CASSTPGQAVDTQYF
CDR3 DNA: TGTGCCAGCAGTACCCCTGGACAGGCTGTAGATACGCAGTATTTT

J gene: TRBJ2-2
V gene: TRBV6-6
D gene: TRBD2
clone size: .
CDR3 protein: CASSRPTSGRIDGELFF
CDR3 DNA: TGTGCCAGCAGTCGCCCGACTAGCGGGAGGATAGACGGGGAGCTGTTTTTT

J gene: TRBJ1-2
V gene: TRBV7-2
D gene: .
clone size: .
CDR3 protein: CASSLGRGGRANYGYTF
CDR3 DNA: TGTGCCAGCAGCTTAGGAAGAGGAGGACGAGCTAACTATGGCTACACCTTC

J gene: TRBJ1-2
V gene: TRBV28
D gene: .
clone size: .
CDR3 protein: CASSWAGLNYGYTF
CDR3 DNA: TGTGCCAGCAGTTGGGCAGGACTTAACTATGGCTACACCTTC

J gene: TRBJ1-2
V gene: TRBV18
D gene: .
clone size: .
CDR3 protein: CASSPSSLGKNYGYTF
CDR3 DNA: TGTGCCAGCTCACCATCTAGCCTTGGGAAGAACTATGGCTACACCTTC

J gene: TRBJ2-5
V gene: TRBV5-1
D gene: TRBD2
clone size: .
CDR3 protein: CASSAPGTSGRAGETQYF
CDR3 DNA: TGCGCCAGCAGTGCCCCCGGGACTAGCGGGAGGGCAGGGGAGACCCAGTACTTC

J gene: TRBJ2-5
V gene: TRBV9
D gene: .
clone size: .
CDR3 protein: CASSVPGSQETQYF
CDR3 DNA: TGTGCCAGCAGCGTACCGGGGTCCCAAGAGACCCAGTACTTC

J gene: TRBJ2-2
V gene: TRBV7-2
D gene: TRBD1
clone size: .
CDR3 protein: CASSLGTGRATGELFF
CDR3 DNA: TGTGCCAGCAGCTTAGGGACAGGGAGAGCCACCGGGGAGCTGTTTTTT

J gene: TRBJ2-6
V gene: TRBV19
D gene: .
clone size: .
CDR3 protein: CASIQGSGANVLTF
CDR3 DNA: TGTGCCAGTATACAGGGTAGTGGGGCCAACGTCCTGACTTTC

J gene: TRBJ1-3
V gene: TRBV7-8
D gene: TRBD1
clone size: once
CDR3 protein: CASSRGTVSGNTIYF
CDR3 DNA: TGTGCCAGCAGCCGCGGGACAGTATCTGGAAACACCATATATTTT

J gene: TRBJ2-1
V gene: TRBV7-8
D gene: TRBD2
clone size: .
CDR3 protein: CASSPRTSGYNEQFF
CDR3 DNA: TGTGCCAGCAGCCCTCGGACTAGCGGGTACAATGAGCAGTTCTTC

J gene: TRBJ2-5
V gene: TRBV9
D gene: TRBD2
clone size: .
CDR3 protein: CASSLRGGETQYF
CDR3 DNA: TGTGCCAGCAGCTTGAGGGGAGGGGAGACCCAGTACTTC

J gene: TRBJ2-7
V gene: TRBV11-3
D gene: TRBD2
clone size: .
CDR3 protein: CASSLDRSGVYEQYF
CDR3 DNA: TGTGCCAGCAGCTTAGATCGAAGCGGGGTGTACGAGCAGTACTTC

J gene: TRBJ1-5
V gene: TRBV4-1
D gene: .
clone size: .
CDR3 protein: CASSPSVHPEQPQHF
CDR3 DNA: TGCGCCAGCAGCCCGAGCGTACACCCTGAGCAGCCCCAGCATTTT

J gene: TRBJ2-7
V gene: TRBV5-1
D gene: TRBD1
clone size: .
CDR3 protein: CASSFTSPGTGGFLSSYEQYF
CDR3 DNA: TGCGCCAGCAGCTTTACTTCTCCCGGGACAGGGGGCTTTCTAAGCTCCTACGAGCAGTACTTC

J gene: TRBJ2-1
V gene: TRBV6-6
D gene: .
clone size: .
CDR3 protein: CASSFMTRASYEQFF
CDR3 DNA: TGTGCCAGCAGTTTCATGACTAGAGCCTCATATGAGCAGTTCTTC

J gene: TRBJ2-1
V gene: TRBV7-8
D gene: TRBD2
clone size: .
CDR3 protein: CASSRSGTSRANEQFF
CDR3 DNA: TGTGCCAGCAGCCGCAGTGGGACTAGTAGGGCCAATGAGCAGTTCTTC

J gene: TRBJ1-2
V gene: TRBV12-3/TRBV12-4
D gene: TRBD1
clone size: .
CDR3 protein: CASSPGTGLSYTF
CDR3 DNA: TGTGCCAGCAGTCCAGGGACAGGTCTAAGCTACACCTTC

J gene: TRBJ2-2
V gene: TRBV14
D gene: .
clone size: .
CDR3 protein: CASSPIRTGELFF
CDR3 DNA: TGTGCCAGCAGCCCTATCCGGACCGGGGAGCTGTTTTTT

J gene: TRBJ1-2
V gene: TRBV6-2/TRBV6-3
D gene: .
clone size: once
CDR3 protein: CASSYVRYGYTF
CDR3 DNA: TGTGCCAGCAGTTACGTACGGTATGGCTACACCTTC

J gene: TRBJ2-1
V gene: TRBV5-4
D gene: .
clone size: .
CDR3 protein: CASSLDLSSYNEQFF
CDR3 DNA: TGTGCCAGCAGCTTAGACTTAAGCTCCTACAATGAGCAGTTCTTC

J gene: TRBJ1-5
V gene: TRBV5-1
D gene: .
clone size: .
CDR3 protein: CAGRRGCGGTQPQHF
CDR3 DNA: TGCGCCGGGCGAAGGGGGTGTGGTGGGACTCAGCCCCAGCATTTT

J gene: TRBJ2-1
V gene: TRBV5-1
D gene: TRBD2
clone size: .
CDR3 protein: CASSLQASGGIKREQFF
CDR3 DNA: TGCGCCAGCAGCTTGCAGGCTAGCGGGGGGATTAAGCGTGAGCAGTTCTTC

J gene: TRBJ2-7
V gene: TRBV5-4
D gene: TRBD1
clone size: .
CDR3 protein: CASSSGTGSYEQYF
CDR3 DNA: TGTGCCAGCAGTTCTGGGACAGGCTCCTACGAGCAGTACTTC

J gene: TRBJ2-5
V gene: TRBV2
D gene: .
clone size: .
CDR3 protein: CASSMEGAVKETQYF
CDR3 DNA: TGTGCCAGCTCTATGGAGGGGGCGGTAAAAGAGACCCAGTACTTC

J gene: TRBJ2-2
V gene: TRBV7-9
D gene: TRBD1
clone size: once
CDR3 protein: CASSLGTGVSGELFF
CDR3 DNA: TGTGCCAGCAGCTTAGGGACAGGGGTCTCCGGGGAGCTGTTTTTT

J gene: TRBJ1-2
V gene: TRBV12-3/TRBV12-4
D gene: .
clone size: .
CDR3 protein: CASSTGGYGYTF
CDR3 DNA: TGTGCCAGCAGTACTGGTGGCTATGGCTACACCTTC

J gene: TRBJ1-1
V gene: TRBV4-1
D gene: .
clone size: .
CDR3 protein: CASSRTAYTEAFF
CDR3 DNA: TGCGCCAGCAGCCGGACAGCCTACACTGAAGCTTTCTTT

J gene: TRBJ2-3
V gene: TRBV29-1
D gene: .
clone size: .
CDR3 protein: CSAGRKLSTDTQYF
CDR3 DNA: TGCAGCGCTGGGAGGAAACTAAGCACAGATACGCAGTATTTT

J gene: TRBJ2-5
V gene: TRBV28
D gene: TRBD2
clone size: .
CDR3 protein: CASSLAGGETQYF
CDR3 DNA: TGTGCCAGCAGTTTAGCGGGAGGGGAGACCCAGTACTTC

J gene: TRBJ2-3
V gene: TRBV4-2
D gene: TRBD2
clone size: .
CDR3 protein: CASSQDWGGRSDTQYF
CDR3 DNA: TGTGCCAGCAGCCAGGATTGGGGCGGGAGGTCAGATACGCAGTATTTT

J gene: TRBJ1-2
V gene: TRBV7-9
D gene: .
clone size: once
CDR3 protein: CASSLPSNYGYTF
CDR3 DNA: TGTGCCAGCAGCTTACCGAGTAACTATGGCTACACCTTC

J gene: TRBJ2-7
V gene: TRBV28
D gene: TRBD1
clone size: .
CDR3 protein: CASSFNRGLEQYF
CDR3 DNA: TGTGCCAGCAGTTTTAACAGGGGGCTCGAGCAGTACTTC

J gene: TRBJ1-6
V gene: TRBV6-6
D gene: .
clone size: .
CDR3 protein: CASSYSMSGNSPLHF
CDR3 DNA: TGTGCCAGCAGTTACTCGATGTCAGGAAATTCACCCCTCCACTTT

J gene: TRBJ1-2
V gene: TRBV28
D gene: TRBD1
clone size: .
CDR3 protein: CASSLLTGGAGYGYTF
CDR3 DNA: TGTGCCAGCAGTTTACTGACAGGGGGCGCGGGCTATGGCTACACCTTC

J gene: TRBJ2-7
V gene: TRBV6-2/TRBV6-3
D gene: TRBD2
clone size: .
CDR3 protein: CASSWGLASYEQYF
CDR3 DNA: TGTGCCAGCAGTTGGGGACTAGCGTCCTACGAGCAGTACTTC

J gene: TRBJ2-5
V gene: TRBV5-5
D gene: .
clone size: .
CDR3 protein: CASSPEGVGGTQYF
CDR3 DNA: TGTGCCAGCAGCCCTGAAGGGGTGGGGGGGACCCAGTACTTC

J gene: TRBJ1-6
V gene: TRBV5-1
D gene: .
clone size: .
CDR3 protein: CASSLRDKNSPLHF
CDR3 DNA: TGCGCCAGCAGCCTCCGGGACAAAAATTCACCCCTCCACTTT

J gene: TRBJ1-3
V gene: TRBV28
D gene: .
clone size: .
CDR3 protein: CASSLRGQSF
CDR3 DNA: TGTGCCAGCAGTTTAAGAGGACAGTCTTTT

J gene: TRBJ1-3
V gene: TRBV28
D gene: .
clone size: .
CDR3 protein: CASRPGGVVSGNTIYF
CDR3 DNA: TGTGCCAGCAGACCCGGGGGGGTCGTCTCTGGAAACACCATATATTTT

J gene: TRBJ1-3
V gene: TRBV6-1
D gene: .
clone size: .
CDR3 protein: CASSFDSSGNTIYF
CDR3 DNA: TGTGCCAGCAGTTTCGACAGCTCTGGAAACACCATATATTTT

J gene: TRBJ1-2
V gene: TRBV28
D gene: .
clone size: .
CDR3 protein: CASSSTDRNGYTF
CDR3 DNA: TGTGCCAGCAGCTCGACCGACAGAAATGGCTACACCTTC

J gene: TRBJ2-2
V gene: TRBV7-9
D gene: TRBD2
clone size: .
CDR3 protein: CASSRAGLAGAKNTGELFF
CDR3 DNA: TGTGCCAGCAGTAGAGCGGGACTAGCGGGGGCAAAGAACACCGGGGAGCTGTTTTTT

J gene: TRBJ1-5
V gene: TRBV10-1
D gene: .
clone size: .
CDR3 protein: CASSEQHSGTDKYSNQPQHF
CDR3 DNA: TGCGCCAGCAGTGAGCAACACTCTGGAACGGACAAGTATAGCAATCAGCCCCAGCATTTT

J gene: TRBJ1-4
V gene: TRBV12-3/TRBV12-4
D gene: .
clone size: .
CDR3 protein: CASSKTGLVF
CDR3 DNA: TGTGCCAGCAGTAAAACAGGTCTGGTTTTT

J gene: TRBJ1-2
V gene: TRBV11-1
D gene: TRBD1
clone size: once
CDR3 protein: CASSLGATTGTYGYTF
CDR3 DNA: TGTGCCAGCAGCTTAGGTGCGACGACAGGGACCTATGGCTACACCTTC

J gene: TRBJ1-1
V gene: TRBV19
D gene: .
clone size: once
CDR3 protein: CASSPSGNTEAFF
CDR3 DNA: TGTGCCAGTAGTCCCTCAGGGAACACTGAAGCTTTCTTT

J gene: TRBJ2-3
V gene: TRBV20-1
D gene: TRBD2
clone size: .
CDR3 protein: CSASLGLAADTQYF
CDR3 DNA: TGCAGTGCTAGTTTGGGACTAGCGGCAGATACGCAGTATTTT

J gene: TRBJ1-6
V gene: TRBV3-1/TRBV3-2
D gene: .
clone size: once
CDR3 protein: CASSQERGLNSPLHF
CDR3 DNA: TGTGCCAGCAGCCAAGAACGGGGACTGAATTCACCCCTCCACTTT

J gene: TRBJ1-1
V gene: TRBV18
D gene: .
clone size: .
CDR3 protein: CASSPPGLNTEAFF
CDR3 DNA: TGTGCCAGCTCACCACCGGGCCTGAACACTGAAGCTTTCTTT

J gene: TRBJ1-5
V gene: TRBV6-1
D gene: .
clone size: once
CDR3 protein: CASSEGLSQPQHF
CDR3 DNA: TGTGCCAGCAGTGAGGGGCTGAGTCAGCCCCAGCATTTT

J gene: TRBJ2-1
V gene: TRBV19
D gene: TRBD2
clone size: .
CDR3 protein: CASSISQGLAPSNEQFF
CDR3 DNA: TGTGCCAGTAGTATCTCTCAGGGACTAGCCCCCAGCAATGAGCAGTTCTTC

J gene: TRBJ2-1
V gene: TRBV7-2
D gene: TRBD2
clone size: .
CDR3 protein: CASSLTRTSSGEQFF
CDR3 DNA: TGTGCCAGCAGCCTTACTCGGACTAGCTCGGGTGAGCAGTTCTTC

J gene: TRBJ2-2
V gene: TRBV18
D gene: .
clone size: few
CDR3 protein: CASSPSGTGELFF
CDR3 DNA: TGTGCCAGCTCACCATCAGGAACCGGGGAGCTGTTTTTT

J gene: TRBJ1-1
V gene: TRBV3-1/TRBV3-2
D gene: .
clone size: once
CDR3 protein: CASSLRERGTEAFF
CDR3 DNA: TGTGCCAGCAGCCTTAGGGAGAGGGGGACTGAAGCTTTCTTT

J gene: TRBJ2-5
V gene: TRBV15
D gene: .
clone size: .
CDR3 protein: CATSRSVETQYF
CDR3 DNA: TGTGCCACCAGCAGGTCGGTGGAGACCCAGTACTTC

J gene: TRBJ2-5
V gene: TRBV4-1
D gene: TRBD2
clone size: .
CDR3 protein: CASSVLAGGGETQYF
CDR3 DNA: TGCGCCAGCAGCGTACTAGCGGGGGGGGGAGAGACCCAGTACTTC

J gene: TRBJ1-1
V gene: TRBV18
D gene: .
clone size: .
CDR3 protein: CASSPPNREDTEAFF
CDR3 DNA: TGTGCCAGCTCACCACCGAACAGGGAAGATACTGAAGCTTTCTTT

J gene: TRBJ2-3
V gene: TRBV19
D gene: TRBD1
clone size: .
CDR3 protein: CASTRQGDTDTQYF
CDR3 DNA: TGTGCCAGCACAAGACAGGGTGACACAGATACGCAGTATTTT